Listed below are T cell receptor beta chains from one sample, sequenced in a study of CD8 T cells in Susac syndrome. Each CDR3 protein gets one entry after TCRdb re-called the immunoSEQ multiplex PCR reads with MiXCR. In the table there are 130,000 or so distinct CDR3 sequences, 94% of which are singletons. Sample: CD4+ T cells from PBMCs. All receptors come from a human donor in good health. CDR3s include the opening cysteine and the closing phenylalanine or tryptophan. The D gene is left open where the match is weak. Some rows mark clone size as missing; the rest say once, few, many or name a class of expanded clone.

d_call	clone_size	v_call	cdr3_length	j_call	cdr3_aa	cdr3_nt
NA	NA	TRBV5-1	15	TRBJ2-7	CASSLGQTASYEQYF	TGCGCCAGCAGCTTGGGACAGACCGCCTCCTACGAGCAGTACTTC
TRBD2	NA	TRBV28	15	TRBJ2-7	CASSSLAGGLDEQYF	TGTGCCAGCAGCTCCCTAGCGGGAGGTCTGGACGAGCAGTACTTC
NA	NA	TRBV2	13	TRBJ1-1	CASSEEGYTEAFF	TGTGCCAGCAGTGAAGAGGGTTACACTGAAGCTTTCTTT
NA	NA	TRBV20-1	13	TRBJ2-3	CSAGGDSTDTQYF	TGCAGTGCTGGGGGAGATAGCACAGATACGCAGTATTTT
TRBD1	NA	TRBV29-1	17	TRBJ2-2	CSVKYKVGQGATGELFF	TGCAGCGTCAAATACAAAGTTGGACAGGGGGCCACCGGGGAGCTGTTTTTT
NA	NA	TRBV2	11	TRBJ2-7	CASREGREQYF	TGTGCCAGCAGAGAAGGGCGCGAGCAGTACTTC
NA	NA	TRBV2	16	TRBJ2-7	CASSERPRGGGNEQYF	TGTGCCAGCAGTGAAAGACCCAGGGGGGGAGGGAACGAGCAGTACTTC
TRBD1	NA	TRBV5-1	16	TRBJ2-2	CASSLSGQGSTGELFF	TGCGCCAGCAGCTTGTCGGGACAGGGTTCCACCGGGGAGCTGTTTTTT
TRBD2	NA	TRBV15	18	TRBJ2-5	CATSPRGGAGGIQETQYF	TGTGCCACCAGCCCCCGGGGGGGAGCGGGTGGCATCCAAGAGACCCAGTACTTC
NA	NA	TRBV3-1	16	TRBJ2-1	CASSQEEGVSYNEQFF	TGTGCCAGCAGCCAAGAGGAGGGAGTTTCCTACAATGAGCAGTTCTTC
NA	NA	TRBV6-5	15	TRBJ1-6	CASSYRTENNSPLHF	TGTGCCAGCAGTTACCGGACAGAGAATAATTCACCCCTCCACTTT
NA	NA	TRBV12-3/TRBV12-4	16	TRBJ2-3	CASSEWPPGSADTQYF	TGTGCCAGCAGCGAATGGCCCCCCGGTTCAGCAGATACGCAGTATTTT
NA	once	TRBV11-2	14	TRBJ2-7	CASSPMIKRYEQYF	TGTGCCAGCAGCCCTATGATAAAGCGTTACGAGCAGTACTTC
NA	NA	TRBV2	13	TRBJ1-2	CASSAQGVWGYTF	TGTGCCAGCAGTGCTCAGGGAGTGTGGGGCTACACCTTC
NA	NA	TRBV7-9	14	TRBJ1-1	CASSWEPGGKEAFF	TGTGCCAGCAGCTGGGAACCGGGAGGCAAGGAAGCTTTCTTT
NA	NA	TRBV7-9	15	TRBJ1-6	CASSPSGDHNSPLHF	TGTGCCAGCAGCCCGTCAGGGGACCATAATTCACCCCTCCACTTT
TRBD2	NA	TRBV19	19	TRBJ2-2	CASMNSPTSGSFHTGELFF	TGTGCCAGTATGAACTCACCGACTAGCGGGAGCTTCCACACCGGGGAGCTGTTTTTT
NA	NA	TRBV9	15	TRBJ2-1	CASSVEVGSYNEQFF	TGTGCCAGCAGCGTAGAGGTGGGCTCCTACAATGAGCAGTTCTTC
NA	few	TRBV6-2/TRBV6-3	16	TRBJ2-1	CASSSNAGAPYNEQFF	TGTGCCAGCAGTTCCAACGCGGGGGCTCCTTACAATGAGCAGTTCTTC
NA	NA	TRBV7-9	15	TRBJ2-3	CASSLAGTGTDTQYF	TGTGCCAGCAGCTTAGCGGGTACAGGCACAGATACGCAGTATTTT